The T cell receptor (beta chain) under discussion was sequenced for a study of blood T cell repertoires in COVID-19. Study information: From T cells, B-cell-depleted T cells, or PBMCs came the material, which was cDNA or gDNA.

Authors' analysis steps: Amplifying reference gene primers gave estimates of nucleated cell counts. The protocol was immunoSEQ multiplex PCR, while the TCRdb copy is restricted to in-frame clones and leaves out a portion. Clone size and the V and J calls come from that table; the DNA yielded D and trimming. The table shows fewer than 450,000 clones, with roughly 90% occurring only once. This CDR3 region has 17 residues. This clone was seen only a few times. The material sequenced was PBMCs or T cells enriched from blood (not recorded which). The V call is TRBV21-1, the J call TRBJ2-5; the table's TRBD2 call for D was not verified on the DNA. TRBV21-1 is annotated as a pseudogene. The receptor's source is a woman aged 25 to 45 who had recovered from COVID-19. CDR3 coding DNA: TGTGCCAGCAGCAAAGGGACCCCGAGGAGCGGTGGAGAGACCCAGTACTTC. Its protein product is CASSKGTPRSGGETQYF.